This T cell receptor (beta chain) was found in a study of post-analysis software for immune sequencing data (dated by TCRdb to the mid-2010s). Describing the broader study: The recorded disease courses included relapsing-remitting, secondary progressive and progressive-relapsing multiple sclerosis, and some patients had no subtype annotation. The patient repertoires were compared against about 10 previously published healthy control repertoires obtained from donors aged roughly 6 to 25 years. A subset of samples was prepared in parallel using single-end sample barcoding, then pooled and co-amplified after Illumina adapter ligation.

The library was built by means of PCR. Sequencing instrument: Illumina HiSeq 2500. To reduce PCR and sequencing biases, unique molecular identifiers were incorporated into the TCR beta cDNA libraries. Every 1 to 10 million input T cells yielded approximately 500,000 cDNA molecules, meaning each molecule approximated one T cell. The same protocol used for the earlier healthy control dataset was applied to prepare and sequence the patient libraries. Samples belonging to the same batch were prepared together, multiplexed and sequenced on a shared HiSeq lane. The published analysis was carried out like this. Raw barcoded reads were processed with MIGEC, and single-read molecular identifier groups were discarded before consensus assembly and CDR3 extraction. Clonotype tables were post-analysed with VDJtools, normalizing diversity by down-sampling all datasets to the smallest sample size. To correct batch-related cross-sample contamination, repertoire overlap clustering matched CDR3 amino acid sequences but not nucleotide sequences. TCRdb reprocessed the public reads (quality trimming at Q25 with fastp, clone calling with MiXCR) and kept in-frame beta chains. All rows with the same CDR3 protein become a single entry with the most common DNA and genes. The V and J calls come from TCRdb's annotation, not from the publication. In all, the sample holds roughly 670,000 distinct CDR3 sequences, and around 60% of those were seen once. The biggest ten clones account for about 11% of the sample.

What the work shows at the level of the full study, not this receptor alone: When samples were clustered directly using the F measure, samples prepared in the same batch co-clustered strongly, which prompted a batch-effect correction. Compared with controls, multiple sclerosis patients had significantly lower normalized Chao1 diversity, a finding suggesting substantial peripheral T-cell clonal expansion. Roughly 5 TRBV segments, including TRBV5-6, TRBV5-1 and TRBV20-1, were significantly more frequent in patients than controls. The multiple sclerosis patient group was slightly younger than the control group.

To demonstrate the VDJtools post-analysis software, TCR beta repertoires were profiled from the peripheral blood of about a dozen young patients with multiple sclerosis. The multiple sclerosis patients were children and adolescents between about 6 and 16 years of age. As to this clonotype: There is no known antigen for this receptor. No much larger clonotype is one base removed from it; base qualities were not supplied.

The CDR3 spans 16 residues, from the cysteine through the phenylalanine. The read is trimmed to its CDR3 DNA, 48 bases read in frame from base 1. Between the V and J ends, shortened by 4 bases and 9 bases respectively, the junction contains 22 bases. Per the germline V gene (reference sequence), PRHDT is the CDR1 and FYEKMQ is the CDR2. Rearrangement joined TRBV13 to TRBJ2-1; tentative D gene TRBD1, with 5 bases matching. The clonotype originates from a girl aged 2 to 10 with multiple sclerosis. Sequenced material: blood. The nucleotides read TGTGCCAGCAGCTCTCACTTACTGACAGACCCGAGTGAGCAGTTCTTC. It encodes CASSSHLLTDPSEQFF.